One and the same sample provided the 8 T cell receptor beta chains below, sequenced in a study of T cells after yellow fever vaccination. One entry per CDR3 protein results from TCRdb running MiXCR on the 5' RACE reads. This table has approximately 600,000 distinct CDR3 sequences, over 9% appearing once. The sample consisted of PBMCs, taken on the day of the yellow fever booster vaccination. Source of these receptors: a man between 25 and 39 years old who received the YFV17D yellow fever vaccine.

Only a few counts were recorded for this clonotype. The chain recombines TRBV6-2 or TRBV6-3 with TRBJ2-1; no clear D. The germline V gene has CDR1 MNHEY and CDR2 SVGEGT. V lost 1 base and J lost 7, with 8 bases in between. CDR3 length: 13 amino acids. CDR3 nucleotides: TGTGCCAGCAGTTACTTTCAACGAAATGAGCAGTTCTTC. As protein: CASSYFQRNEQFF.

This clonotype showed up just a few times. The rearrangement joins TRBV7-2 to TRBJ2-7; the match to TRBD1 covers 7 bases. Germline lookup yields CDR1 SGHTA and CDR2 FQGNSA. Trimming at V came to 2 bases and at J to 6 bases, leaving 10 bases not matched to a gene. The CDR3 extends over 15 amino acids. CDR3 protein: CASSLSAGGLAEQYF. In nucleotides, the CDR3 is TGTGCCAGCAGCTTATCGGCAGGGGGTTTGGCCGAGCAGTACTTC.

This clonotype was detected a few times. The chain is built from TRBV5-1 and TRBJ2-3; D possibly corresponds to TRBD2 (5 bases). Per germline, CDR1 SGHRS and CDR2 YFSETQ. The CDR3 length is 14 residues. V lost 7 bases and J 5 bases, leaving 17 bases between the germline ends. Written as DNA, the CDR3 is TGCGCCAGCGAAGCTGGGAGCAGTCGAGATACGCAGTATTTT. This codes for CASEAGSSRDTQYF.

This clonotype was seen many times. This chain uses TRBV7-8 with TRBJ2-5, with D unclear. This CDR3 comprises 13 residues. The V and J ends lost 5 bases and 3 bases respectively, with 10 bases between them. From germline, CDR1 is SGHVS and CDR2 FQNEAQ. The chain's CDR3 is CASSPLTKETQYF. CDR3 nucleotides: TGTGCCAGCAGCCCGCTCACGAAAGAGACCCAGTACTTC.

This clonotype occurred a few times. The chain couples TRBV5-4 to TRBJ2-2, with D maybe TRBD1 (6 bases). The length of the CDR3 is 15 residues. The germline gives CDR1 SGHNT, CDR2 YYREEE (reference sequence). Trimming took off 4 bases at V and 5 bases at J, with 15 bases between the two ends. This CDR3 is CASSPDSGSTGELFF. The CDR3 nucleotides are TGTGCCAGCAGCCCGGACAGCGGTTCGACCGGGGAGCTGTTTTTT.

This chain connects TRBV20-1 to TRBJ2-7, with a weak D call TRBD2 (6 bases). CDR3 length equals 16 residues. Looked up from germline, CDR1 is DFQATT and CDR2 is SNEGSKA (reference sequence). The V gene lost 3 bases and the J gene lost 3 bases, with 21 bases spanning the gap. The CDR3 spells CSASTERKLDYYEQYF. Here the CDR3 DNA reads TGCAGTGCTAGTACGGAGCGGAAGCTGGACTACTACGAGCAGTACTTC.

This clonotype was detected a few times. V gene TRBV12-3 or TRBV12-4 combines with J gene TRBJ2-7; the D is unclear. The V end was cut by 6 bases, the J end by 5 bases, with 14 bases between. The CDR3 contains 13 residues. The CDR3 nucleotides are TGTGCCAGCAGCCCGGGTTCGACCCACGAGCAGTACTTC. Translated: CASSPGSTHEQYF.

The genes are TRBV4-3 and TRBJ1-1; TRBD1 matches at 7 bases. Germline CDR1 and CDR2: LGHNA and YSLEER. CDR3 length equals 14 residues. Trimming removed 4 bases from V and 4 bases from J; junction bases left unmatched: 6. CDR3 loop: CASSPQGEATEAFF. As DNA, the CDR3 is TGCGCCAGCAGCCCTCAGGGGGAGGCCACTGAAGCTTTCTTT.